The present entry profiles one T cell receptor (beta chain) with its context. Its cognate antigen is unknown. V was cut by 1 base and J by 5 bases, with 6 bases left in between. The CDR3 covers 13 residues. Germline CDR1 reads SGHTA; CDR2 reads FQGNSA. MiXCR, run by TCRdb on the RT-PCR reads, gives a single entry per CDR3 protein. The sample consists of 160,000 or so distinct CDR3 sequences, under 13% of them appearing once. The sample belongs to a study of response to subunit inactivated influenza vaccine. Findings and caveats of the study: The authors suggested that few new T cells are recruited per seasonal influenza vaccination.

The chain employs TRBV7-2 and TRBJ2-1; D unclear. The sample here was non-naive T cells sorted from PBMCs, taken roughly 45 days after vaccination. The sequence derives from a man between 50 and 59 years old who received an inactivated influenza vaccine. The CDR3: CASSLDTDNEQFF. The CDR3 DNA follows: TGTGCCAGCAGCTTAGACACAGACAATGAGCAGTTCTTC.